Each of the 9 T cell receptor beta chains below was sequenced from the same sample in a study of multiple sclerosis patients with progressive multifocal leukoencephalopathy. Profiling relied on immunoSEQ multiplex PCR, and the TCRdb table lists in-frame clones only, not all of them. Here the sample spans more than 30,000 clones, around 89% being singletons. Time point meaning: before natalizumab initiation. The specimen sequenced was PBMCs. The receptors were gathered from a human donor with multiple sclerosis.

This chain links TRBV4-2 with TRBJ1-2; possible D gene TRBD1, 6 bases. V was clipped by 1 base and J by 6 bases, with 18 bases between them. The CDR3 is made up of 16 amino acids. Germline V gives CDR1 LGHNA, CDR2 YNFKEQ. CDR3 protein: CASSQVRTDSGDGYTF. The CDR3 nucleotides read TGTGCCAGCAGCCAAGTTAGGACAGACAGTGGGGATGGCTACACCTTC.

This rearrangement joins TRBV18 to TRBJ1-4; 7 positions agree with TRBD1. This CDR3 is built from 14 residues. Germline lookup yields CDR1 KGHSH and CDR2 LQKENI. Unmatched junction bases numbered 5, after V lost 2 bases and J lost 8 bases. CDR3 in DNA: TGTGCCAGCTCACCAGGGAGGGGGCGAGAAAAACTGTTTTTT. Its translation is CASSPGRGREKLFF.

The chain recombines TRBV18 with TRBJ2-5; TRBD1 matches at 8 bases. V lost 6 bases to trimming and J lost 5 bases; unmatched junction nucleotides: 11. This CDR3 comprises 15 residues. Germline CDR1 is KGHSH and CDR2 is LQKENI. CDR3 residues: CASSPSGQGEETQYF. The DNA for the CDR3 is TGTGCCAGCTCCCCCTCCGGACAGGGAGAGGAGACCCAGTACTTC. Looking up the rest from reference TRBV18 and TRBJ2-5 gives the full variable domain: NAGVMQNPRHLVRRRGQEARLRCSPMKGHSHVYWYRQLPEEGLKFMVYLQKENIIDESGMPKERFSAEFPKEGPSILRIQQVVRGDSAAYFCASSPSGQGEETQYFGPGTRLLVL.

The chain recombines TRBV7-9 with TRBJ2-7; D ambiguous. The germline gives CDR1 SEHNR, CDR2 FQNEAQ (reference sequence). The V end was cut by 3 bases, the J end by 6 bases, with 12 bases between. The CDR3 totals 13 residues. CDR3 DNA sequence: TGTGCCAGCAGCTTCTTGGAGACGGGCGAGCAGTACTTC. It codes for CASSFLETGEQYF.

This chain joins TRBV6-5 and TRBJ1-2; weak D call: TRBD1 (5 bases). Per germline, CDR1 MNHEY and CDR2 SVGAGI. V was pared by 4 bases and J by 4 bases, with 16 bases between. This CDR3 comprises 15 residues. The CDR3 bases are TGTGCCAGCAGTTCTCAAGGGGAGATGGGCTATGGCTACACCTTC. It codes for CASSSQGEMGYGYTF.

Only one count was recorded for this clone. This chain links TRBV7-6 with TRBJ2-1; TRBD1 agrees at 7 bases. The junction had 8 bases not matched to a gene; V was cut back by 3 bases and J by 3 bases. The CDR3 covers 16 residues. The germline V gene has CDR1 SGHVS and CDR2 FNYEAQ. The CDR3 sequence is CASSFLQGLSYNEQFF. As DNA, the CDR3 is TGTGCCAGCAGCTTCCTACAGGGGCTGAGCTACAATGAGCAGTTCTTC.

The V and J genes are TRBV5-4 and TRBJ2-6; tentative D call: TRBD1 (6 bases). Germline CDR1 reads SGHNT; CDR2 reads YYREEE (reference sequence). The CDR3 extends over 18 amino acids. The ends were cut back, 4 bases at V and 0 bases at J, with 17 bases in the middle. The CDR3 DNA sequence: TGTGCCAGCAGCCCCGCGGCAGGGGTCCGCTCTGGGGCCAACGTCCTGACTTTC. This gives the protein CASSPAAGVRSGANVLTF.

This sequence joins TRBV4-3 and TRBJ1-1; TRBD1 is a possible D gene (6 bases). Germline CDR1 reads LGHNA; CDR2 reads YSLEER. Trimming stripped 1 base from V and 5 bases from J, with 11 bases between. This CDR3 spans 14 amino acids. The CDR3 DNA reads TGCGCCAGCAGCCAAGGTAGAGGGGGGACTGAAGCTTTCTTT. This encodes CASSQGRGGTEAFF.

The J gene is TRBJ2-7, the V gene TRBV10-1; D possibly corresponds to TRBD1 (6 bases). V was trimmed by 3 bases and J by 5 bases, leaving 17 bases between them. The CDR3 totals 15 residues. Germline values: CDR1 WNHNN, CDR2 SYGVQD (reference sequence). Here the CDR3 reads CASSDPATKGDEQYF. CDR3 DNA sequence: TGCGCCAGCAGTGATCCGGCTACGAAGGGGGACGAGCAGTACTTC.